The next 4 T cell receptor beta chains were all read from a single sample in a study of T cells in Graves' hyperthyroidism and ophthalmopathy. The investigators amplified TCR beta CDR3 regions from RNA transcripts. Using the HTBI primer set, a first-round RT-PCR was run on the TCR CDR3. TCRdb reprocessed the multiplex PCR reads with MiXCR, giving one entry per CDR3 protein. This table has more than 300,000 distinct CDR3 sequences, around 13% appearing once. What was sequenced was blood. The receptor set was obtained from a woman aged 55-75 years with Graves' hyperthyroidism.

This clonotype came up many times. The rearrangement joins TRBV5-1 to TRBJ2-4; D unresolved. This CDR3 is 15 amino acids long. V was clipped by 4 bases and J by 0 bases, with 11 bases between them. The germline gives CDR1 SGHRS, CDR2 YFSETQ. For the CDR3, the DNA is TGCGCCAGCAGCGACGGTTCCCTAGCCAAAAACATTCAGTACTTC. Amino acids: CASSDGSLAKNIQYF.

Many counts were recorded for this clonotype. V usage is TRBV6-1 and J usage is TRBJ2-3, with 8 bases that match TRBD2. V shed 6 bases, J shed 3 bases, and the junction held 8 bases outside the gene matches. CDR3 length: 15 amino acids. Germline loops: CDR1 MNHNS, CDR2 SASEGT. As DNA, the CDR3 is TGTGCCAGCAGGAGAGCGGGAGCCTCGACAGATACGCAGTATTTT. This translates into CASRRAGASTDTQYF.

This clonotype was seen ten or more times. Written as DNA, the CDR3 is TGCAGTGCTAGAGATCAGCCCCCAAGCGCCACTGAAGCTTTCTTT. Residues: CSARDQPPSATEAFF. J is TRBJ1-1 and V is TRBV20-1, with D unresolved. CDR1 is DFQATT, CDR2 SNEGSKA, per germline (reference sequence). The length of the CDR3 is 15 residues. V was shortened by 0 bases and J by 4 bases, with 15 bases between the two germline ends.

The sample holds many counts of this clonotype. Here the CDR3 DNA reads TGCAGCGTCGCAGTGTCCTCTGGGGCCAACGTCCTGACTTTC. Protein sequence: CSVAVSSGANVLTF. The chain carries TRBV29-1 and TRBJ2-6; D gene unclear. V was cut by 6 bases and J by 0 bases, with 9 bases left in between. The CDR3 loop spans 14 amino acids. Germline lookup yields CDR1 SQVTM and CDR2 ANQGSEA.